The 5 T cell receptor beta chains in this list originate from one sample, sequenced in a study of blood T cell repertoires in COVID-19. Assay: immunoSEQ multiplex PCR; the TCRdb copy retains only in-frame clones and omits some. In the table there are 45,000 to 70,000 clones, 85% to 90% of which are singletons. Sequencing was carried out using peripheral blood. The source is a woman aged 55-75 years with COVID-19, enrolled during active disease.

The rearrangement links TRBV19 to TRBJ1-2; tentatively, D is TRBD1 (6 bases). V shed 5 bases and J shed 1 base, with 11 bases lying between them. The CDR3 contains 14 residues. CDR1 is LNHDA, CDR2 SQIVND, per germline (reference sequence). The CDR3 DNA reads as TGTGCCAGTAGTCCCAGGACAGATAACTATGGCTACACCTTC. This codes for CASSPRTDNYGYTF. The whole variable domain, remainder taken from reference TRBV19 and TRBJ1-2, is DGGITQSPKYLFRKEGQNVTLSCEQNLNHDAMYWYRQDPGQGLRLIYYSQIVNDFQKGDIAEGYSVSREKKESFPLTVTSAQKNPTAFYLCASSPRTDNYGYTFGSGTRLTVV.

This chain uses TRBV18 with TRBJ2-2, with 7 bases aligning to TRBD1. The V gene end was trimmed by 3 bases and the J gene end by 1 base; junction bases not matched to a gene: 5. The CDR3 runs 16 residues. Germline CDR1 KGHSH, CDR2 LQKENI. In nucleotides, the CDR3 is TGTGCCAGCTCACCGCCGGGACAGCGGAACACCGGGGAGCTGTTTTTT. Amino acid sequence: CASSPPGQRNTGELFF.

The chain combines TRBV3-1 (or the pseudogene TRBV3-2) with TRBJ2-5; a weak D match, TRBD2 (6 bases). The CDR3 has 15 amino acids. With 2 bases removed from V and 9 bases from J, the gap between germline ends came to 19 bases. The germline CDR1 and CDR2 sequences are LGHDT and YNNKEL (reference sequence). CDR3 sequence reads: CASSQLALRSWAQYF. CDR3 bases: TGTGCCAGCAGCCAACTAGCGCTTAGGAGTTGGGCCCAGTACTTC.

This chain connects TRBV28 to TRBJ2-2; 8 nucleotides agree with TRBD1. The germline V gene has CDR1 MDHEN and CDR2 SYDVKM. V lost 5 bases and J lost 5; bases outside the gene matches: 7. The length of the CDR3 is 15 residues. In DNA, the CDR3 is TGTGCCAGCAGTCCCGACAGGGGTGGGACCGGGGAGCTGTTTTTT. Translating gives CASSPDRGGTGELFF.

CDR3 amino acids: CASSLTGGTYGYTF. CDR3 nucleotide sequence: TGTGCCAGCAGCTTGACAGGGGGGACCTATGGCTACACCTTC. The chain combines TRBV5-5 with TRBJ1-2; 8 positions agree with TRBD1. The CDR3 runs to 14 residues. With 1 base clipped from V and 4 bases from J, the junction kept 3 bases outside the gene matches. Germline CDR1 reads SGHKS; CDR2 reads YYEKEE (reference sequence).